Each of the 3 T cell receptor beta chains below was sequenced from the same sample in a study of blood T cell repertoires in COVID-19. Sequenced by immunoSEQ multiplex PCR; TCRdb stores in-frame clones only, minus some. The repertoire holds around 190,000 clones, with just under 80% as singletons. Sequenced: peripheral blood. These receptors all come from a man in his 70s with active or convalescent COVID-19.

This chain joins TRBV4-1 and TRBJ1-4; a weak D match, TRBD1 (5 bases). Germline lookup yields CDR1 MGHRA and CDR2 YSYEKL. Trimming took 4 bases from V and 7 from J, leaving 19 bases between them. The CDR3 is 16 residues long. The CDR3 is CASSLLKSGQGEKLFF. CDR3 bases: TGCGCCAGCAGCCTCTTAAAGTCAGGACAAGGTGAAAAACTGTTTTTT.

This rearrangement joins TRBV14 to TRBJ1-2; 8 nucleotides agree with TRBD1. Germline V gene data show CDR1 as SGHDN and CDR2 as FVKESK. The CDR3 spans 13 residues. Trimming at V came to 4 bases and at J to 8 bases, leaving 6 bases not matched to a gene. CDR3 in DNA: TGTGCCAGCAGCCGCGCAGGGGGCATCGGCTACACCTTC. It codes for CASSRAGGIGYTF.

This clone was counted a few times. V and J are TRBV5-1 and TRBJ1-1; no clear D gene. The germline gives CDR1 SGHRS, CDR2 YFSETQ. This CDR3 spans 14 amino acids. The V end was cut by 3 bases, the J end by 0 bases, with 9 bases between. CDR3: CASSSPSLNTEAFF. CDR3 coding DNA: TGCGCCAGCAGCTCTCCGAGTTTGAACACTGAAGCTTTCTTT.